The 10 T cell receptor beta chains given below trace back to one sample, sequenced in a study of blood T cells in healthy people across ages (dated by TCRdb to the mid-2010s). The library was built by means of 5' RACE. The sample was run on an Illumina HiSeq 2500. The second PCR ran for about 6 to 11 cycles and used a J-beta primer mix along with a sample-barcoded 5' primer. TCRdb reprocessed the public reads (quality trimming at Q25 with fastp, clone calling with MiXCR) and kept in-frame beta chains. CDR3 protein duplicates are merged, each entry listing the most common genes and DNA. The sample table holds 500,000 to 650,000 distinct CDR3 sequences, of which 25% to 35% were seen once. The top ten clones comprise over 3.5% of the sample. These sequences were also reported in another study, on T cells of mothers and their children.

Sequences were obtained from blood. The receptors come from a boy aged 2 to 10 in good health.

This clonotype has just a few counts. V and J are TRBV3-1 and TRBJ1-2; 7 nucleotides align to TRBD1. The junction had 6 bases not matched to a gene; V was cut back by 1 base and J by 1 base. The CDR3 spans 16 residues. CDR1 and CDR2 (germline): LGHDT, YNNKEL (reference sequence). CDR3 sequence reads: CASSQAGQEHNYGYTF. The CDR3 bases are TGTGCCAGCAGCCAAGCCGGACAGGAACATAACTATGGCTACACCTTC. The variable domain in full, completed from reference TRBV3-1 and TRBJ1-2, reads DTAVSQTPKYLVTQMGNDKSIKCEQNLGHDTMYWYKQDSKKFLKIMFSYNNKELIINETVPNRFSPKSPDKAHLNLHINSLELGDSAVYFCASSQAGQEHNYGYTFGSGTRLTVV.

The chain is built from TRBV12-3 or TRBV12-4 and TRBJ2-1, with D perhaps TRBD2 (6 bases). The J call may be faulty, since TRBJ2-5 better matches the DNA end. This CDR3 has 14 residues. Here the CDR3 DNA reads TGTGCCAGCAGTTTAGCTGTAGCGGTCGGGACCCAGTACTTC. This sequence encodes CASSLAVAVGTQYF.

The chain carries TRBV3-1 and TRBJ1-1; 9 nucleotides agree with TRBD1. The ends lost 1 base at V and 5 bases at J; junction bases unmatched: 2. The CDR3 consists of 14 residues. Germline CDR1 LGHDT, CDR2 YNNKEL (reference sequence). The CDR3 bases are TGTGCCAGCAGCCAAGCAGGACAGGGGACTGAAGCTTTCTTT. This encodes CASSQAGQGTEAFF. Combining the CDR3 with reference TRBV3-1 and TRBJ1-1 gives the whole variable domain DTAVSQTPKYLVTQMGNDKSIKCEQNLGHDTMYWYKQDSKKFLKIMFSYNNKELIINETVPNRFSPKSPDKAHLNLHINSLELGDSAVYFCASSQAGQGTEAFFGQGTRLTVV.

The rearrangement links TRBV12-3 or TRBV12-4 to TRBJ2-5; TRBD1 aligns across 9 bases. The J call may be incorrect, as the DNA end agrees better with TRBJ2-7. The CDR3 has 13 residues. The CDR3 protein is CASRSTGGYEQYF. CDR3 in DNA: TGTGCCAGCAGGTCGACAGGGGGCTACGAGCAGTACTTC.

The V and J genes are TRBV21-1 and TRBJ2-5; TRBD1, the table's D call, was not compared with the DNA. TRBV21-1 corresponds to a pseudogene. CDR3 length equals 14 residues. The CDR3 loop reads CASSTRDRGWAQYF. DNA for the CDR3: TGTGCCAGCAGCACAAGGGACAGGGGGTGGGCCCAGTACTTC.

V usage is TRBV21-1 and J usage is TRBJ2-7. TRBV21-1 represents a pseudogene. The CDR3 runs to 17 residues. The CDR3 loop is CASSKADDRSFSYEQYF. The CDR3 DNA is TGTGCCAGCAGCAAAGCGGACGATAGAAGTTTCTCCTACGAGCAGTACTTC.

The chain employs TRBV9 and TRBJ1-1; D is unresolved. This CDR3 is 15 amino acids long. V dropped 0 bases and J dropped 1 base, with 10 bases sitting between them. Per germline, CDR1 SGDLS and CDR2 YYNGEE. Here the CDR3 reads CASSVGGRWNTEAFF. In nucleotides, the CDR3 is TGTGCCAGCAGCGTAGGAGGACGGTGGAACACTGAAGCTTTCTTT.

This clonotype showed up just a few times. The chain carries TRBV9 and TRBJ2-2; no firm D call. Trimming stripped 0 bases from V and 0 bases from J, with 12 bases between. Germline values: CDR1 SGDLS, CDR2 YYNGEE. There are 17 residues in the CDR3. CDR3 protein: CASSVAPGPANTGELFF. Written as DNA, the CDR3 is TGTGCCAGCAGCGTAGCTCCAGGACCCGCGAACACCGGGGAGCTGTTTTTT.

This chain links TRBV20-1 with TRBJ2-5; D may be TRBD1 (5 bases). This CDR3 is built from 14 residues. Looked up from germline, CDR1 is DFQATT and CDR2 is SNEGSKA (reference sequence). This chain's CDR3 is CSALKRGMGETQYF. CDR3 nucleotides: TGCAGCGCCCTAAAAAGGGGCATGGGAGAGACCCAGTACTTC.

This chain joins TRBV13 and TRBJ1-1, with D possibly being TRBD1 (6 bases). Germline lookup yields CDR1 PRHDT and CDR2 FYEKMQ (reference sequence). Trimming took off 5 bases at V and 3 bases at J, with 10 bases between the two ends. CDR3 length: 13 residues. CDR3 residues: CASSQDSDTEAFF. In nucleotides, the CDR3 is TGTGCCAGCAGCCAGGACAGTGACACTGAAGCTTTCTTT.